The next 30 T cell receptor beta chains were all read from a single sample in a study of response to subunit inactivated influenza vaccine. TCRdb recomputed calls from the RT-PCR reads with MiXCR, one row per CDR3 protein. The sample includes about 180,000 distinct CDR3 sequences, about 9.3% seen only once; the top ten take roughly 11%. The sample consisted of non-naive T cells sorted from PBMCs, taken on the day of vaccination. The source of these receptors is a man aged 45-60 years who received an inactivated influenza vaccine.

This clonotype was seen a handful of times. The rearrangement joins TRBV12-3 or TRBV12-4 to TRBJ2-5; unclear D gene. Trimming pared 11 bases from V and 1 base from J, leaving 17 bases between. There are 14 residues in the CDR3. DNA of the CDR3: TGTGCCCGCCGACGAGGCAGGACCCAAGAGACCCAGTACTTC. Encoded protein: CARRRGRTQETQYF.

At least ten counts were recorded for this clonotype. The chain employs TRBV24-1 and TRBJ2-5; D remains ambiguous. The V end was cut by 1 base, the J end by 2 bases, with 7 bases between. The CDR3 sequence is 14 residues long. The germline V gene encodes CDR1 KGHDR and CDR2 SFDVKD. The CDR3 sequence is CATSDLGGQETQYF. CDR3 in DNA: TGTGCCACCAGTGATTTAGGCGGACAAGAGACCCAGTACTTC.

This clonotype has a count of ten or more. V is TRBV7-2 and J is TRBJ2-3; possibly TRBD1 for D (6 bases). The germline CDR1 and CDR2 sequences are SGHTA and FQGNSA. Trimming pared 2 bases from V and 5 bases from J, leaving 14 bases between. The CDR3 totals 15 residues. DNA of the CDR3: TGTGCCAGCAGCTTATGGGCAGGGGTGCAAGATACGCAGTATTTT. This sequence encodes CASSLWAGVQDTQYF.

This clonotype was seen a handful of times. V and J are TRBV6-1 and TRBJ1-5; D is unresolved. Trimming shortened V by 3 bases and J by 0 bases, and 6 bases separated the two germline ends. Germline assignment: CDR1 MNHNS and CDR2 SASEGT. The CDR3 loop spans 14 amino acids. CDR3 sequence (DNA): TGTGCCAGCAGTGACCACTATAGCAATCAGCCCCAGCATTTT. This codes for CASSDHYSNQPQHF.

This clonotype was detected many times. The V gene is TRBV7-8, the J gene TRBJ2-7, with 9 bases lining up with TRBD2. The germline V gene has CDR1 SGHVS and CDR2 FQNEAQ. With V trimmed by 3 bases and J by 5 bases, 5 bases remained unmatched. The CDR3 runs to 14 residues. The CDR3 sequence: CASSFSGRIDEQYF. CDR3 nucleotide sequence: TGTGCCAGCAGCTTTAGCGGGAGAATTGACGAGCAGTACTTC.

This clonotype showed up just a few times. This chain connects TRBV15 to TRBJ2-2; D may match TRBD1 or TRBD2 (5 bases each). Deletions cut 0 bases from V and 4 bases from J, with 12 bases between. Germline V gene lookup returns CDR1 LNHNV and CDR2 YYDKDF (reference sequence). This CDR3 is built from 16 residues. This CDR3 reads CATSRDPGTVTGELFF. CDR3 nucleotides: TGTGCCACCAGCAGAGATCCAGGGACGGTCACCGGGGAGCTGTTTTTT.

The chain is built from TRBV20-1 and TRBJ2-5; maybe TRBD1 (5 bases). This CDR3 contains 12 residues. CDR1 and CDR2 (germline): DFQATT, SNEGSKA (reference sequence). The V end lost 6 bases, the J end lost 5 bases, and 13 bases lay between the germline ends. Here the CDR3 reads CSAQGFGETQYF. CDR3 bases: TGCAGTGCCCAGGGTTTCGGTGAGACCCAGTACTTC.

The V gene is TRBV5-6, the J gene TRBJ2-3; D may be TRBD2 (6 bases). The V and J ends lost 4 bases and 5 bases respectively, with 11 bases between them. CDR3 length equals 13 residues. Germline V CDR1 and CDR2: SGHDT, YYEEEE. The CDR3 loop is CASSTASEDTQYF. The CDR3 bases are TGTGCCAGCAGCACGGCTAGCGAAGATACGCAGTATTTT.

The genes are TRBV3-1 and TRBJ2-6; D call uncertain. There are 12 residues in the CDR3. V shed 3 bases and J shed 4 bases, with 1 base lying between them. Germline CDR1 and CDR2: LGHDT and YNNKEL (reference sequence). The CDR3 nucleotides are TGTGCCAGCAGCCAGGGGGCCAACGTCCTGACTTTC. It translates to CASSQGANVLTF. Supplemented by reference TRBV3-1 and TRBJ2-6, the full variable domain reads DTAVSQTPKYLVTQMGNDKSIKCEQNLGHDTMYWYKQDSKKFLKIMFSYNNKELIINETVPNRFSPKSPDKAHLNLHINSLELGDSAVYFCASSQGANVLTFGAGSRLTVL.

V gene TRBV11-2 combines with J gene TRBJ1-1; TRBD1 might be the D (5 bases). CDR1 and CDR2 (germline): SGHAT, FQNNGV. V lost 5 bases and J lost 10, with 17 bases in between. The CDR3 consists of 13 residues. The CDR3 here is CASSRTRQILAFF. CDR3 bases: TGTGCCAGCAGCCGAACCCGACAGATCCTAGCTTTCTTT. Supplemented by reference TRBV11-2 and TRBJ1-1, the full variable domain reads EAGVAQSPRYKIIEKRQSVAFWCNPISGHATLYWYQQILGQGPKLLIQFQNNGVVDDSQLPKDRFSAERLKGVDSTLKIQPAKLEDSAVYLCASSRTRQILAFFGQGTRLTVV.

In this sample, this clonotype turned up a few times. This rearrangement joins TRBV10-3 to TRBJ2-1; TRBD2 agrees at 7 bases. J lost 8 bases, V lost 6 bases, and 7 bases had no gene match. The V gene's germline CDR1 is ENHRY and CDR2 SYGVKD. The CDR3 extends over 13 amino acids. CDR3 protein: CAIRAQGGHEQFF. The CDR3 DNA reads TGTGCCATCAGGGCCCAGGGAGGGCATGAGCAGTTCTTC.

In its sample, this clonotype was seen many times. The chain couples TRBV18 to TRBJ2-5; weak D call: TRBD1 (5 bases). Germline V gene lookup returns CDR1 KGHSH and CDR2 LQKENI. Trimming removed 3 bases at V and 2 bases at J, with 13 bases between. The CDR3 is made up of 15 amino acids. The CDR3: CASSPNHRPQETQYF. The DNA of the CDR3 is TGTGCCAGCTCACCGAACCACAGGCCTCAAGAGACCCAGTACTTC. Full variable domain (rest looked up from reference TRBV18 and TRBJ2-5): NAGVMQNPRHLVRRRGQEARLRCSPMKGHSHVYWYRQLPEEGLKFMVYLQKENIIDESGMPKERFSAEFPKEGPSILRIQQVVRGDSAAYFCASSPNHRPQETQYFGPGTRLLVL.

This clonotype occurred many times. This chain connects TRBV15 to TRBJ1-1; no clear D. There are 13 residues in the CDR3. Germline CDR1 is LNHNV and CDR2 is YYDKDF (reference sequence). The V and J ends lost 0 bases and 10 bases respectively, with 12 bases between them. In nucleotides, the CDR3 is TGTGCCACCAGCAGAGATAGAGGGCCGGGAGCTTTCTTT. This encodes CATSRDRGPGAFF.

At least ten counts were recorded for this clonotype. The chain links TRBV6-1 to TRBJ2-1, with 10 bases matching TRBD1. The CDR3 has 15 amino acids. V dropped 6 bases and J dropped 2; count of bases not matched to a gene: 4. Per germline, CDR1 MNHNS and CDR2 SASEGT. The CDR3 here is CASRWDRGTYNEQFF. In nucleotides, the CDR3 is TGTGCCAGCAGATGGGACAGGGGAACCTACAATGAGCAGTTCTTC.

This clonotype appeared a few times. V and J are TRBV7-2 and TRBJ2-4, with D tentatively TRBD2 (6 bases). Germline assignment: CDR1 SGHTA and CDR2 FQGNSA. Trimming stripped 5 bases from V and 9 bases from J, with 17 bases between. This CDR3 has 14 residues. This CDR3 reads CASSPSPGEVIQYF. The CDR3 coding sequence is TGTGCCAGCAGCCCCAGCCCCGGGGAGGTCATTCAGTACTTC.

This clonotype was seen a handful of times. This rearrangement joins TRBV6-1 to TRBJ2-1, with 7 bases identical to TRBD2. V gave up 6 bases and J gave up 4 bases; unmatched junction bases: 9. The germline gives CDR1 MNHNS, CDR2 SASEGT. The CDR3 has 15 amino acids. The CDR3 reads CASRRSSGPYNEQFF. CDR3 in DNA: TGTGCCAGCAGAAGATCTAGCGGTCCTTACAATGAGCAGTTCTTC.

This clonotype was seen a handful of times. V is TRBV2 and J is TRBJ2-1; D uncertain. This CDR3 has 14 amino acids. Germline values: CDR1 SNHLY, CDR2 FYNNEI. V lost 6 bases and J 0 bases, leaving 9 bases between the germline ends. CDR3 DNA: TGTGCCAGCAGCGTGTCATACTCCTACAATGAGCAGTTCTTC. Translation gives CASSVSYSYNEQFF.

This clonotype was counted between two and nine times. The chain joins TRBV2 to TRBJ2-7; unclear D gene. Trimming removed 4 bases from V and 6 bases from J, with 16 bases in between. Germline V gene sequence: CDR1 SNHLY, CDR2 FYNNEI. The CDR3 is made up of 14 amino acids. The CDR3 coding sequence is TGTGCCAGCAGTGTGGGCCTCGTCGCAGGCGAGCAGTACTTC. Its protein product is CASSVGLVAGEQYF.

This clonotype was seen more than once but under ten times. The chain recombines TRBV20-1 with TRBJ2-3; a weak D match, TRBD2 (6 bases). CDR3 length: 14 amino acids. Trimming removed 6 bases at V and 2 bases at J, with 15 bases between. Looked up from germline, CDR1 is DFQATT and CDR2 is SNEGSKA (reference sequence). DNA for the CDR3: TGCAGTGCCCGGGACTTCCGGGACACAGATACGCAGTATTTT. Its translation: CSARDFRDTDTQYF.

This clonotype was recorded many times. The chain has TRBV7-9 and TRBJ2-7, with D unresolved. This CDR3 spans 13 amino acids. Between the trimmed V and J ends, which lost 0 bases and 7 bases, there was a span of 10 bases. Germline V gene data show CDR1 as SEHNR and CDR2 as FQNEAQ (reference sequence). The CDR3 nucleotides are TGTGCCAGCAGCTTAGCGATTCTGGCGGAGCAGTACTTC. The encoded protein is CASSLAILAEQYF.

At least ten counts were recorded for this clonotype. The chain uses TRBV7-2 and TRBJ1-2; D call uncertain. V lost 5 bases and J 4 bases, leaving 8 bases between the germline ends. CDR3 length: 12 residues. Germline values: CDR1 SGHTA, CDR2 FQGNSA. The CDR3 nucleotides are TGTGCCAGCAGCATGGTAGGCTATGGCTACACCTTC. Translation: CASSMVGYGYTF.

This clonotype was detected a few times. This sequence joins TRBV11-2 and TRBJ2-3, with D possibly being TRBD1 or TRBD2 (5 bases each). CDR1 and CDR2 from the germline V gene are SGHAT and FQNNGV. The CDR3 covers 14 residues. V lost 6 bases and J 4 bases, leaving 14 bases between the germline ends. This CDR3 is CASSILLGADTQYF. CDR3 sequence (DNA): TGTGCCAGCAGTATCTTATTGGGGGCAGATACGCAGTATTTT.

This clonotype came up many times. This rearrangement joins TRBV7-2 to TRBJ2-7, with D hard to call. Trimming removed 3 bases from V and 2 bases from J, with 14 bases in between. Germline V gene sequence: CDR1 SGHTA, CDR2 FQGNSA. The CDR3 spans 15 residues. In DNA form, the CDR3 reads TGTGCCAGCAGCTTTGGCCTTCCCGCCACCTACGAGCAGTACTTC. Translated: CASSFGLPATYEQYF.

This clonotype appeared many times. The J gene is TRBJ2-7, the V gene TRBV29-1, with TRBD2 identical over 7 bases. Germline CDR1 reads SQVTM; CDR2 reads ANQGSEA. The CDR3 runs 13 residues. The V gene end was trimmed by 3 bases and the J gene end by 4 bases; junction bases not matched to a gene: 6. The DNA of the CDR3 is TGCAGCGTTGAGGGGCGGGAGAGATACGAGCAGTACTTC. It encodes CSVEGRERYEQYF.

Many counts were recorded for this clonotype. The chain combines TRBV21-1 with TRBJ1-5; the listed D gene, TRBD1, was not tested against the DNA. TRBV21-1 is reported as a pseudogene. CDR3 length: 18 residues. The CDR3 DNA follows: TGTGCCAGCAGCTCCCGGGACAGGGACAGGTATAGCAATCAGCCCCAGCATTTT. Translation: CASSSRDRDRYSNQPQHF.

The chain links TRBV20-1 to TRBJ2-5; D gene uncertain. The CDR3 has 15 residues. Per the germline V gene, CDR1 is DFQATT and CDR2 is SNEGSKA (reference sequence). V was cut by 6 bases and J by 1 base, with 18 bases left in between. The CDR3 reads CSASDRTAAQETQYF. The DNA for the CDR3 is TGCAGTGCCAGCGACCGGACCGCGGCCCAAGAGACCCAGTACTTC.

This clonotype was found many times. CDR3 nucleotide sequence: TGCAGTGCTAGTTCGGGGAGGAATGAGCAGTTCTTC. It is translated as CSASSGRNEQFF. The chain recombines TRBV20-1 with TRBJ2-1; the D gene is possibly TRBD2 (6 bases). The CDR3 consists of 12 residues. CDR1 and CDR2 (germline): DFQATT, SNEGSKA (reference sequence). V lost 3 bases and J lost 7, with 10 bases in between.

This clonotype turned up a few times. This chain uses TRBV6-2 or TRBV6-3 with TRBJ2-1; 16 bases line up with TRBD2. This CDR3 is 20 amino acids long. Per germline, CDR1 MNHEY and CDR2 SVGEGT. The V and J ends lost 6 bases and 4 bases, in that order; junction bases with no gene match: 15. The chain's CDR3 is CASRPGLAGGPSVRYNEQFF. Written as DNA, the CDR3 is TGTGCCAGCAGACCGGGACTAGCGGGGGGGCCGTCGGTGAGATACAATGAGCAGTTCTTC.

The chain uses TRBV10-3 and TRBJ2-1, with 10 bases identical to TRBD2. Unmatched junction bases numbered 8, after V lost 10 bases and J lost 11 bases. This CDR3 region has 12 residues. Germline assignment: CDR1 ENHRY and CDR2 SYGVKD. The CDR3 sequence is CATSGRGDKQFF. Here the CDR3 DNA reads TGTGCCACCAGCGGGAGGGGAGATAAGCAGTTCTTC.

This rearrangement joins TRBV5-4 to TRBJ1-6, with D perhaps matching TRBD1 (5 bases). Germline lookup yields CDR1 SGHNT and CDR2 YYREEE (reference sequence). This CDR3 has 17 residues. The V and J ends lost 0 bases and 0 bases respectively, with 10 bases between them. This CDR3 is CASSLGQGSSYNSPLHF. The CDR3, as DNA: TGTGCCAGCAGCTTGGGGCAGGGAAGCTCCTATAATTCACCCCTCCACTTT. Together with reference TRBV5-4 and TRBJ1-6, the CDR3 gives the full variable domain: ETGVTQSPTHLIKTRGQQVTLRCSSQSGHNTVSWYQQALGQGPQFIFQYYREEENGRGNFPPRFSGLQFPNYSSELNVNALELDDSALYLCASSLGQGSSYNSPLHFGNGTRLTVT.